These 28 T cell receptor beta chains came from one sample sequenced in a study of T cell changes during pregnancy in multiple sclerosis. Some clones are missing from TCRdb's copy, which holds only in-frame ones; the method was immunoSEQ multiplex PCR. The sample shows about 58,000 clones, around 93% of them seen only once. This material consisted of CD8+ T cells from peripheral blood mononuclear cells, taken in the second trimester of pregnancy. The receptors were sampled from a female donor with multiple sclerosis, enrolled in a pregnancy study.

This clone was seen only a few times. The chain combines TRBV6-4 with TRBJ1-1, with D perhaps TRBD1 (6 bases). Between the trimmed V and J ends, which lost 6 bases and 4 bases, there was a span of 15 bases. The germline V gene encodes CDR1 MRHNA and CDR2 SNTAGT. This CDR3 contains 14 residues. The CDR3 loop is CASREQGWATEAFF. The CDR3 DNA reads as TGTGCCAGCAGGGAACAGGGTTGGGCCACTGAAGCTTTCTTT.

The chain recombines TRBV4-2 with TRBJ2-7; TRBD1 is a possible D gene (8 bases). Germline V lookup: CDR1 LGHNA, CDR2 YNFKEQ. V gave up 3 bases and J gave up 7 bases, with 25 bases separating them. The CDR3 sequence is 17 residues long. This chain's CDR3 is CASSHPEGGQGAGEQYF. CDR3 nucleotide sequence: TGTGCCAGCAGCCATCCGGAGGGGGGGCAGGGGGCGGGAGAGCAGTACTTC.

This chain links TRBV28 with TRBJ1-5; perhaps TRBD1 as D (6 bases). With 3 bases removed from V and 6 bases from J, the gap between germline ends came to 9 bases. The germline V gene encodes CDR1 MDHEN and CDR2 SYDVKM. The CDR3 has 13 amino acids. The CDR3 DNA reads TGTGCCAGCAGTTTTGGGGGCGCTCAGCCCCAGCATTTT. This gives the protein CASSFGGAQPQHF.

This chain joins TRBV6-6 and TRBJ1-1, with 10 nucleotides matching TRBD1. V lost 3 bases and J lost 4; bases outside the gene matches: 5. In germline, CDR1 is MNHNY, CDR2 SVGAGI (reference sequence). CDR3 size: 15 residues. CDR3 region: CASSYPDRGSTEAFF. DNA of the CDR3: TGTGCCAGCAGTTATCCGGACAGGGGGAGCACTGAAGCTTTCTTT.

The chain has TRBV7-2 and TRBJ2-7, with TRBD1 matching 8 bases. This CDR3 region has 15 residues. Per germline, CDR1 SGHTA and CDR2 FQGNSA. Trimming cost V 3 bases and J 1 base; bases outside gene matches: 5. The CDR3 nucleotides read TGTGCCAGCAGCTTTAGTCGGGACAGGTCCTACGAGCAGTACTTC. This translates into CASSFSRDRSYEQYF.

The chain joins TRBV9 to TRBJ1-1; TRBD1 might be the D (6 bases). CDR3 length: 15 amino acids. Trimming took off 5 bases at V and 5 bases at J, with 19 bases between the two ends. Germline CDR1 and CDR2: SGDLS and YYNGEE. This CDR3 reads CASSRFRGGGTEAFF. As DNA, the CDR3 is TGTGCCAGCAGTAGGTTCAGGGGAGGGGGAACTGAAGCTTTCTTT.

The chain joins TRBV7-8 to TRBJ2-1; TRBD2 aligns across 9 bases. The CDR3 has 15 residues. Germline V gene data show CDR1 as SGHVS and CDR2 as FQNEAQ. V shed 3 bases and J 7 bases; nucleotides not matched to a gene: 7. CDR3 DNA: TGTGCCAGCAGCTTTAGCGGGGGACAGTGGAATGAGCAGTTCTTC. It codes for CASSFSGGQWNEQFF.

V usage is TRBV9 and J usage is TRBJ1-3; 10 bases match TRBD1. The CDR3 has 18 amino acids. The V gene end was trimmed by 5 bases and the J gene end by 1 base; junction bases not matched to a gene: 12. Germline-derived CDR1 and CDR2 are SGDLS and YYNGEE. The CDR3 DNA reads as TGTGCCAGCAGTACGTCCCGGGACAGGGGTCGATCTGGAAACACCATATATTTT. Encoded protein: CASSTSRDRGRSGNTIYF.

The chain recombines TRBV5-1 with TRBJ2-7; D possibly corresponds to TRBD1 (6 bases). CDR1 is SGHRS, CDR2 YFSETQ, per germline. Trimming pared 1 base from V and 5 bases from J, leaving 10 bases between. This CDR3 has 13 residues. The CDR3, as DNA: TGCGCCAGCAGCTTGCACAACAGGGACGAGCAGTACTTC. This encodes CASSLHNRDEQYF.

V usage is TRBV29-1 and J usage is TRBJ1-1; D is uncertain. Between the trimmed V and J ends, which lost 6 bases and 2 bases, there was a span of 16 bases. The CDR3 extends over 14 amino acids. Looked up from germline, CDR1 is SQVTM and CDR2 is ANQGSEA. For the CDR3, the DNA is TGCAGCGTCCGGGAGGGTCGGGGAAACACTGAAGCTTTCTTT. Its protein is CSVREGRGNTEAFF. The whole variable domain, filled in from reference TRBV29-1 and TRBJ1-1, reads SAVISQKPSRDICQRGTSLTIQCQVDSQVTMMFWYRQQPGQSLTLIATANQGSEATYESGFVIDKFPISRPNLTFSTLTVSNMSPEDSSIYLCSVREGRGNTEAFFGQGTRLTVV.

This clone was observed a single time. This chain connects TRBV29-1 to TRBJ1-4; possible D gene TRBD1, 5 bases. The CDR3 length is 15 residues. Trimming stripped 3 bases from V and 8 bases from J, with 19 bases between. Germline assignment: CDR1 SQVTM and CDR2 ANQGSEA. CDR3: CSVDVAGPPGEKLFF. In DNA, the CDR3 is TGCAGCGTTGATGTGGCGGGACCCCCGGGAGAAAAACTGTTTTTT.

This chain links TRBV27 with TRBJ2-7; the match to TRBD2 covers 11 bases. Trimming at V came to 5 bases and at J to 3 bases, leaving 3 bases not matched to a gene. Germline-derived CDR1 and CDR2 are MNHEY and SMNVEV (reference sequence). This CDR3 is built from 14 residues. The CDR3 bases are TGTGCCAGCAGTGGCACTAGCGGGGGCTACGAGCAGTACTTC. Translated, it gives CASSGTSGGYEQYF.

The chain links TRBV6-1 to TRBJ1-5, with 9 bases lining up with TRBD1. Germline CDR1 reads MNHNS; CDR2 reads SASEGT. The CDR3 is 15 amino acids. With V trimmed by 7 bases and J by 6 bases, 10 bases remained unmatched. DNA of the CDR3: TGTGCCAGCACTCAAATACAGGGGGCGGGTCAGCCCCAGCATTTT. This sequence encodes CASTQIQGAGQPQHF.

The genes are TRBV19 and TRBJ1-1, with TRBD1 identical over 9 bases. The length of the CDR3 is 14 residues. CDR1 and CDR2 from the germline V gene are LNHDA and SQIVND (reference sequence). Unmatched junction bases numbered 7, after V lost 8 bases and J lost 3 bases. This chain's CDR3 is CASDGQGRDTEAFF. CDR3 DNA sequence: TGTGCCAGTGACGGACAGGGGCGGGACACTGAAGCTTTCTTT.

The chain recombines TRBV29-1 with TRBJ2-7; 10 bases are a match to TRBD1. The CDR3 consists of 14 residues. Looked up from germline, CDR1 is SQVTM and CDR2 is ANQGSEA. V gave up 7 bases and J gave up 5 bases; unmatched junction bases: 11. The chain's CDR3 is CSGLIRDRGHEQYF. In DNA form, the CDR3 reads TGCAGCGGCCTTATCCGGGACAGGGGACACGAGCAGTACTTC.

The chain has TRBV27 and TRBJ1-5; 9 bases are shared with TRBD1. Trimming took 8 bases from V and 4 from J; bases not matched to a gene: 12. The length of the CDR3 is 16 residues. Germline lookup yields CDR1 MNHEY and CDR2 SMNVEV (reference sequence). The CDR3 reads CASVLMDRGPNQPQHF. DNA of the CDR3: TGTGCCAGCGTCCTCATGGACAGGGGACCTAATCAGCCCCAGCATTTT.

The CDR3 reads CASSPGQGETSGRYEQYF. In DNA form, the CDR3 reads TGTGCCAGTAGTCCCGGACAGGGAGAGACTAGCGGGAGATACGAGCAGTACTTC. This chain uses TRBV19 with TRBJ2-7, with 12 bases fitting TRBD2. J gave up 4 bases and V 5 bases, and 15 bases lay outside the gene matches. The CDR3 contains 18 residues. Germline-derived CDR1 and CDR2 are LNHDA and SQIVND (reference sequence).

The rearrangement links TRBV5-1 to TRBJ2-7; 10 bases are shared with TRBD1. CDR1 is SGHRS and CDR2 is YFSETQ in the germline V gene. Trimming took 3 bases from V and 1 from J; bases not matched to a gene: 4. The CDR3 totals 15 residues. CDR3 in DNA: TGCGCCAGCAGCTCGCCGGGACAGGGGTCCTACGAGCAGTACTTC. Translating gives CASSSPGQGSYEQYF.

This chain uses TRBV7-6 with TRBJ2-1; 11 bases align to TRBD2. The CDR3 is 20 residues long. CDR1 is SGHVS and CDR2 is FNYEAQ in the germline V gene. The J segment lost 0 bases and the V segment lost 4 bases, leaving 14 bases of the junction unmatched. In nucleotides, the CDR3 is TGTGCCAGCAGCTCCTTTGAACTAGCGGGAGTACGTAGCTCCTACAATGAGCAGTTCTTC. Protein sequence: CASSSFELAGVRSSYNEQFF.

V and J are TRBV19 and TRBJ2-5; D is unclear. Germline V CDR1 and CDR2: LNHDA, SQIVND (reference sequence). This CDR3 spans 14 amino acids. V dropped 5 bases and J dropped 5 bases, with 15 bases sitting between them. DNA for the CDR3: TGTGCCAGTAGTGGAATGGGCTCCGCGGAGACCCAGTACTTC. Its translation is CASSGMGSAETQYF. The variable domain in full, completed from reference TRBV19 and TRBJ2-5, reads DGGITQSPKYLFRKEGQNVTLSCEQNLNHDAMYWYRQDPGQGLRLIYYSQIVNDFQKGDIAEGYSVSREKKESFPLTVTSAQKNPTAFYLCASSGMGSAETQYFGPGTRLLVL.

This chain joins TRBV4-1 and TRBJ2-7, with D possibly TRBD1 on 5 matching bases. Germline V gene data show CDR1 as MGHRA and CDR2 as YSYEKL. The V and J ends lost 3 bases and 2 bases respectively, with 14 bases between them. The CDR3 extends over 15 amino acids. The CDR3 DNA reads as TGCGCCAGCAGCCACAAAAAGGGGCTGGCCTACGAGCAGTACTTC. Residues: CASSHKKGLAYEQYF.

V gene TRBV2 combines with J gene TRBJ1-1, with D perhaps TRBD1 (5 bases). CDR3 size: 16 residues. Trimming took off 3 bases at V and 1 base at J, with 15 bases between the two ends. Germline CDR1 SNHLY, CDR2 FYNNEI. The CDR3 loop is CASSEGGLDPNTEAFF. The DNA for the CDR3 is TGTGCCAGCAGTGAGGGGGGACTTGATCCGAACACTGAAGCTTTCTTT. Using reference TRBV2 and TRBJ1-1 for the parts outside the CDR3, the full variable domain is EPEVTQTPSHQVTQMGQEVILRCVPISNHLYFYWYRQILGQKVEFLVSFYNNEISEKSEIFDDQFSVERPDGSNFTLKIRSTKLEDSAMYFCASSEGGLDPNTEAFFGQGTRLTVV.

This clone turned up a few times. The chain joins TRBV7-9 to TRBJ2-1; TRBD2 is a possible D gene (6 bases). The CDR3 runs 14 residues. Between the trimmed V and J ends, which lost 2 bases and 5 bases, there was a span of 10 bases. From germline, CDR1 is SEHNR and CDR2 FQNEAQ (reference sequence). As DNA, the CDR3 is TGTGCCAGCAGCTTAATTACGGGGGACAATGAGCAGTTCTTC. This sequence encodes CASSLITGDNEQFF.

The chain has TRBV5-1 and TRBJ1-4, with 7 positions matching TRBD1. V trimming: 5 bases; J trimming: 3 bases; junction bases outside the gene matches: 7. The CDR3 is 15 residues long. CDR1 SGHRS and CDR2 YFSETQ come from the germline V gene. CDR3 nucleotides: TGCGCCAGCAGTATGAAGGGGGCAGCTAATGAAAAACTGTTTTTT. It codes for CASSMKGAANEKLFF. The full variable domain, in which reference TRBV5-1 and TRBJ1-4 provide the parts outside the CDR3, is KAGVTQTPRYLIKTRGQQVTLSCSPISGHRSVSWYQQTPGQGLQFLFEYFSETQRNKGNFPGRFSGRQFSNSRSEMNVSTLELGDSALYLCASSMKGAANEKLFFGSGTQLSVL.

This clone was detected only once. The CDR3 loop is CSVAPGTGDVNEQFF. The DNA for the CDR3 is TGCAGCGTAGCCCCCGGGACAGGGGATGTCAATGAGCAGTTCTTC. The chain recombines TRBV29-1 with TRBJ2-1; 10 bases are shared with TRBD1. This CDR3 has 15 residues. Germline V gene lookup returns CDR1 SQVTM and CDR2 ANQGSEA. After removal of 6 bases from V and 6 bases from J, the junction contained 11 bases not matched to a gene.

This sequence joins TRBV27 and TRBJ1-4; D gene uncertain. The CDR3 has 13 residues. Trimming removed 4 bases from V and 8 bases from J, with 11 bases in between. From germline, CDR1 is MNHEY and CDR2 SMNVEV (reference sequence). The CDR3, as DNA: TGTGCCAGCAGTTACGGGCCGGGAGAAAAACTGTTTTTT. Its protein product is CASSYGPGEKLFF.

The chain uses TRBV27 and TRBJ1-2; D not resolved. This CDR3 contains 13 residues. From germline, CDR1 is MNHEY and CDR2 SMNVEV (reference sequence). Trimming cost V 6 bases and J 3 bases, with 11 bases left between them. CDR3 sequence: CASSNTDYYGYTF. CDR3 DNA sequence: TGTGCCAGCAGCAACACGGACTACTATGGCTACACCTTC.

The chain is built from TRBV7-3 and TRBJ2-5; a weak D match, TRBD2 (6 bases). CDR1 is SGHTA, CDR2 FQGTGA, per germline. The V and J ends lost 3 bases and 1 base respectively, with 6 bases between them. The CDR3 has 13 residues. The CDR3: CASSLGGQETQYF. Written as DNA, the CDR3 is TGTGCCAGCAGCTTGGGGGGCCAAGAGACCCAGTACTTC.